This TCR beta chain emerged from a study of OX40 agonist ivuxolimab in advanced cancers. Study-level information: All patients had ivuxolimab intravenously every 2 weeks at 0.01 to 10 mg/kg. Earlier anti-PD-1, anti-PD-L1 or anti-CTLA-4 therapy was permitted; around 40% had received some.

Germline CDR1 and CDR2: MDHEN and SYDVKM. The CDR3 runs 15 residues. Between the trimmed V and J ends, which lost 0 bases and 5 bases, there was a span of 14 bases. Broader study findings: On average, CD8+ T cells had more expanded clones than CD4+.

Of note for this clone: Its specificity is not known.

Profiling relied on immunoSEQ multiplex PCR, and the TCRdb table lists in-frame clones only, not all of them. The sample lists approximately 69,000 clones; approximately 80% were seen once. The receptor was isolated from an adult with an advanced solid tumor such as melanoma, head and neck, liver or kidney cancer. Sequenced material: CD4+ or CD8+ T cells sorted from blood, taken in a trial of the OX40 agonist ivuxolimab. The chain carries TRBV28 and TRBJ2-7; D perhaps matches TRBD1 (6 bases). The CDR3 DNA reads TGTGCCAGCAGTTTATGGAAACAGGGTCCTAACGAGCAGTACTTC. This encodes CASSLWKQGPNEQYF.